This T cell receptor (beta chain) was profiled in a study of shared clonotypes between healthy human individuals. Study-wide findings and caveats: Only blood samples were collected, and tissue repertoires likely differ.

Splitting of each subset's genomic DNA was done evenly across several immunoSEQ plates. Under the authors' procedure: Junction-only immunoSEQ data arrived without quality scores, meaning filtering differed. The data were produced by immunoSEQ multiplex PCR, yet TCRdb's version contains in-frame clones alone and is incomplete. The V and J calls and clone size are taken from that table; D and trimming were inferred from the DNA. The data hold around 2,000,000 clones, with about 95% observed a single time. CD8 cells classed as naive were CD45RO-negative and positively selected for CCR7, excluding terminally differentiated effector memory CD45RA+ cells. Healthy adults negative for HIV, lacking recent acute infections or vaccinations, served as donors. V was pared by 3 bases and J by 10 bases, with 7 bases of the junction left unmatched. The CDR3 covers 13 residues. The germline CDR1 and CDR2 sequences are KGHSH and LQKENI.

As to this clone: Its specificity is not known.

This sequence originates from a man aged 18 to 35 in good health. This chain connects TRBV18 to TRBJ2-5; 8 bases agree with TRBD1. The sequenced sample was naive CD8+ T cells sorted from blood. DNA of the CDR3: TGTGCCAGCTCACCCCCGGACAGGGTTGACCAGTACTTC. Encoded protein: CASSPPDRVDQYF.